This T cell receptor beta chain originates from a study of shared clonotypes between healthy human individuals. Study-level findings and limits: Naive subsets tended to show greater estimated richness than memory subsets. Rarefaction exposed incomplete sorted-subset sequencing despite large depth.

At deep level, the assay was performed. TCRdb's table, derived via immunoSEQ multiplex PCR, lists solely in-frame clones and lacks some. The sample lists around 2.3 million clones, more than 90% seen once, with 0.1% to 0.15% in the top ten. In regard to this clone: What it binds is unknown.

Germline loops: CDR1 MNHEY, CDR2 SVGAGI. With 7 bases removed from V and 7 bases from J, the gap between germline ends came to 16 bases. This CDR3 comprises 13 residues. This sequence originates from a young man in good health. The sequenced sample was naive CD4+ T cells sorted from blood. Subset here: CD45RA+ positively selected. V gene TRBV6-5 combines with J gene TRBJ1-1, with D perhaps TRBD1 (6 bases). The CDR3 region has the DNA TGTGCCAGCAACCCCGGACAGCAGGTTGAAGCTTTCTTT. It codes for CASNPGQQVEAFF.